This entry describes one TCR beta chain. The V end was cut by 3 bases, the J end by 4 bases, with 16 bases between. Germline V gene lookup returns CDR1 SGDLS and CDR2 YYNGEE. The CDR3 covers 15 residues. Clones were read by immunoSEQ multiplex PCR, and TCRdb kept only the in-frame ones, dropping some. This sample has hundreds of thousands of clones; roughly 90% occur once, and the top ten carry 0.008% to 0.011%. The data stem from a study of shared T cell receptors in the human thymus. In addition, the sample was reused for a study of human thymus T cells. In that study: Thymic resections from corrective heart surgery supplied the tissue. Thymic as well as blood repertoires seemed to favor certain V and J genes unevenly. Among unrelated individuals, related research reported thymic repertoires that overlapped highly.

Material for sequencing was thymocytes. This clonotype originated in a boy in the first two years of life with a congenital heart defect. The chain links TRBV9 to TRBJ2-5; tentatively, D is TRBD1 (6 bases). CDR3 in amino acids: CASSASGQEIETQYF. DNA of the CDR3: TGTGCCAGCAGCGCTTCGGGACAAGAGATAGAGACCCAGTACTTC.